Given below is one TCR beta chain in context. Its matching antigen is unknown. These data come from a study of cytomegalovirus exposure and HLA in healthy donors. Study-wide findings and caveats: A later examination showed that TCR association rates differed by HLA locus, with DRB1 most and HLA-C fewest. Across donors, sequencing depth was assumed by presence/absence analyses to be roughly uniform.

60 Vbeta and 13 Jbeta primers were used in PCR. Clones were read by immunoSEQ multiplex PCR, and TCRdb kept only the in-frame ones, dropping some. The table includes about 180,000 clones, around 80% detected once. Sequenced input: PBMCs. This TCR derives from a woman aged 30 to 39 in good health and CMV-seronegative.

The CDR3: CASSQEAGTSGNTDTQYF. Here the CDR3 DNA reads TGTGCCAGCAGCCAGGAAGCCGGGACTAGCGGGAACACAGATACGCAGTATTTT. This sequence joins TRBV4-2 and TRBJ2-3, with TRBD2 matching 13 bases. Germline V lookup: CDR1 LGHNA, CDR2 YNFKEQ. J gave up 2 bases and V 3 bases, and 8 bases lay outside the gene matches. CDR3 length: 18 residues.